A few counts support the clone carrying this T cell receptor (beta chain). Its antigen is as yet unknown. This sample was included in a study of cytomegalovirus exposure and HLA in healthy donors. At the level of the study: Earlier results showed approximately 110 million unique TCR beta sequences derived from approximately 170 million T cells.

General study findings and limits: As a later analysis showed, a missense DCLRE1C variant was linked to trimming of TCR beta V- and J-genes.

The PCR had 60 Vbeta and 13 Jbeta primers. Profiled with immunoSEQ multiplex PCR; TCRdb holds only in-frame clones, not every one. The profile shows about 150,000 clones, more than 65% of them singletons. Germline V gene sequence: CDR1 SGHRS, CDR2 YFSETQ. This CDR3 region has 22 residues. V lost 5 bases and J lost 4, with 34 bases in between. This TCR came from a man aged 50 to 59 in good health and CMV-seropositive. The V and J genes are TRBV5-1 and TRBJ2-6; possibly TRBD1 for D (6 bases). Sequenced: PBMCs. In DNA, the CDR3 is TGCGCCAGCAGACGCCGTGACAGGAATCTCCTCGAGTCGGGATCCGGGGCCAACGTCCTGACTTTC. Translated, it gives CASRRRDRNLLESGSGANVLTF. The variable domain in full, with the rest retrieved from reference TRBV5-1 and TRBJ2-6, is KAGVTQTPRYLIKTRGQQVTLSCSPISGHRSVSWYQQTPGQGLQFLFEYFSETQRNKGNFPGRFSGRQFSNSRSEMNVSTLELGDSALYLCASRRRDRNLLESGSGANVLTFGAGSRLTVL.